A selection of T cell receptor beta chains follows, all from one sample in a study of response to subunit inactivated influenza vaccine. TCRdb redid the calling of the RT-PCR reads with MiXCR, one entry per CDR3 protein. In the table there are about 540,000 distinct CDR3 sequences, around 13% of which are singletons. Sequencing was performed on PBMCs from blood, taken 11 to 12 days after vaccination. The receptor source for this set is a man aged 45-65 years who received an inactivated influenza vaccine. Each CDR3 is given with its conserved first and last residue. Clone size, where shown, is once, few, many, or a class for clones that have expanded.

v_gene	abundance	j_gene	CDR3aa
TRBV5-1	few	TRBJ2-7	CASSVTGGGYEQYF
TRBV11-2	.	TRBJ2-4	CASRHPGGGGKNIQYF
TRBV4-1	few	TRBJ1-4	CASSHPGRSDEKLFF
TRBV18	.	TRBJ2-1	CASSPPGDSNNEQFF
TRBV6-2/TRBV6-3	.	TRBJ2-7	CASSYSAGTSHSYEQYF
TRBV29-1	few	TRBJ2-1	CSASASDHYNEQFF
TRBV7-2	.	TRBJ2-7	CASSPASGYYEQYF
TRBV28	few	TRBJ2-1	CASSSQVGQGAFEQFF
TRBV5-4	.	TRBJ2-7	CASSSQGMEQYF
TRBV6-5	.	TRBJ2-3	CASSNPPGRPTDTQYF
TRBV4-3	many	TRBJ2-1	CASSPLITGVNEQFF
TRBV3-1	few	TRBJ2-7	CASSPLGLAGSSYEQYF
TRBV4-3	.	TRBJ2-7	CASSQEYQGAYYEQYF
TRBV5-1	many	TRBJ2-7	CASSPVVGYEQYF
TRBV4-2	.	TRBJ2-2	CASSQEYRQENTGELFF
TRBV3-1	.	TRBJ2-1	CASSQGAAEGGQFF
TRBV7-9	few	TRBJ1-2	CASSPGRFGYGYTF
TRBV12-3/TRBV12-4	few	TRBJ2-5	CASRPTGETQYF
TRBV12-3/TRBV12-4	few	TRBJ2-2	CASSHTSNTGELFF
TRBV13	few	TRBJ2-3	CASSLDRGITDTQYF
TRBV3-1	.	TRBJ2-1	CASRSFLTGEQFF
TRBV30	.	TRBJ1-2	CAWSARMRGLSYGYTF
TRBV30	.	TRBJ2-2	CAWSVGSNTGELFF
TRBV28	.	TRBJ1-1	CASSPPTGWGTEAFF
TRBV24-1	few	TRBJ2-2	CATGGGTNTGELFF
TRBV19	few	TRBJ2-5	CASSIASAGAQETQYF
TRBV27	.	TRBJ2-2	CASSPGWQKNKGELFF